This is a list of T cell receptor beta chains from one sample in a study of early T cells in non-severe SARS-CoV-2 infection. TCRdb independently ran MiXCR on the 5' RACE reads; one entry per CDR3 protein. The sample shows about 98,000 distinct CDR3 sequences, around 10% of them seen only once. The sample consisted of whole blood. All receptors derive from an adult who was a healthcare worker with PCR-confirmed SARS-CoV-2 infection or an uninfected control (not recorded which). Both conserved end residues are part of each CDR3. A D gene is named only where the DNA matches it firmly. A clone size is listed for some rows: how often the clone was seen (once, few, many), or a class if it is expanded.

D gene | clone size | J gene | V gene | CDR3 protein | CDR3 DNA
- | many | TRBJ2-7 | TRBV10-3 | CAISQDILYEQYF | TGTGCCATCAGCCAGGACATTTTGTATGAGCAGTACTTC
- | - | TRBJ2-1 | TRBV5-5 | CASRETGSPVGEQFF | TGTGCCAGCAGGGAAACCGGGTCCCCGGTGGGTGAGCAGTTCTTC
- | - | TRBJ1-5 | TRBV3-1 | CASSGGLPINQPQHF | TGTGCCAGCAGCGGGGGACTCCCGATCAATCAGCCCCAGCATTTT
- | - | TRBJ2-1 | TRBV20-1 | CSATRGAGNFDNEQFF | TGCAGTGCTACCCGCGGGGCGGGGAACTTCGACAATGAGCAGTTCTTC
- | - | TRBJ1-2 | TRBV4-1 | CASSQDGTVNYGYTF | TGCGCCAGCAGCCAAGATGGAACAGTGAACTATGGCTACACCTTC
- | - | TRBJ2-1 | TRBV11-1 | CASSYVDRAITSYNEQFF | TGTGCCAGCAGCTACGTTGATCGGGCCATAACCTCCTACAATGAGCAGTTCTTC
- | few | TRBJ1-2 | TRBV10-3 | CAISLWGYGYTF | TGTGCCATCAGTCTTTGGGGATATGGCTACACCTTC
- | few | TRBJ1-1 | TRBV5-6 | CASSLIPGTVLTEAFF | TGTGCCAGCAGCCTAATCCCCGGGACCGTCCTCACTGAAGCTTTCTTT
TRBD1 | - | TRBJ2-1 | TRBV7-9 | CASSWGQGKGEQFF | TGTGCCAGCAGCTGGGGACAGGGGAAGGGTGAGCAGTTCTTC
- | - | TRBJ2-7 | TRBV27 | CASSTSKGYEQYF | TGTGCCAGCAGTACGAGTAAGGGCTACGAGCAGTACTTC
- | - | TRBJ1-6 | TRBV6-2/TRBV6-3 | CASSVRSSYNSPLHF | TGTGCCAGCAGTGTCCGGAGCTCCTATAATTCACCCCTCCACTTT